Below are 10 T cell receptor beta chains sequenced from a single sample in a study of Ad26.COV2.S vaccination and SARS-CoV-2 variants. Treatment here: 19 received Ad26.COV2.S at low or high dose, single or two shots; several received placebo; per-sample allocation not given. Sampling happened 63 days after the first vaccine or placebo injection. Repertoires were generated with immunoSEQ multiplex PCR, while TCRdb's copy carries only in-frame clones and drops some. The sample lists fewer than 400,000 clones; 86% were seen once. This specimen consisted of peripheral blood, obtained in a trial of Ad26.COV2.S vaccine versus placebo. These receptors originate from a person aged 18-65 years who received the Ad26.COV2.S COVID-19 vaccine or a placebo.

The V call is TRBV7-9, the J call TRBJ2-1; TRBD2 agrees at 12 bases. The CDR3 covers 17 residues. Unmatched junction bases numbered 8, after V lost 5 bases and J lost 3 bases. The germline CDR1 and CDR2 sequences are SEHNR and FQNEAQ (reference sequence). The CDR3 DNA follows: TGTGCCAGCAGCCCCAGACTAGCGGGGGAGCGCTACAATGAGCAGTTCTTC. This gives the protein CASSPRLAGERYNEQFF. Full variable domain (missing parts from reference TRBV7-9 and TRBJ2-1): DTGVSQNPRHKITKRGQNVTFRCDPISEHNRLYWYRQTLGQGPEFLTYFQNEAQLEKSRLLSDRFSAERPKGSFSTLEIQRTEQGDSAMYLCASSPRLAGERYNEQFFGPGTRLTVL.

The chain is built from TRBV5-1 and TRBJ1-1; D is ambiguous. The CDR3 has 13 residues. Germline-derived CDR1 and CDR2 are SGHRS and YFSETQ. The V end lost 9 bases, the J end lost 5 bases, and 17 bases lay between the germline ends. CDR3 in DNA: TGCGCCACCTCGGGCCAAGGACGGACTGAAGCTTTCTTT. Its protein product is CATSGQGRTEAFF.

The chain combines TRBV4-1 with TRBJ2-5; D possibly corresponds to TRBD2 (7 bases). V dropped 2 bases and J dropped 5 bases, with 18 bases sitting between them. Germline assignment: CDR1 MGHRA and CDR2 YSYEKL. The CDR3 is 16 residues long. CDR3: CASSQPRPGGGETQYF. The CDR3 nucleotides are TGCGCCAGCAGCCAACCCAGGCCGGGGGGCGGGGAGACCCAGTACTTC.

The gene calls are TRBV5-1 and TRBJ1-2, with D maybe TRBD1 (6 bases). Germline values: CDR1 SGHRS, CDR2 YFSETQ. The CDR3 consists of 16 residues. The V end was cut by 0 bases, the J end by 5 bases, with 17 bases between. CDR3 bases: TGCGCCAGCAGCTTGGGAACCTACAGGGAGGAGTATGGCTACACCTTC. Its protein product is CASSLGTYREEYGYTF.

This rearrangement joins TRBV30 to TRBJ1-3; D unclear. CDR3 length: 14 residues. Per the germline V gene, CDR1 is GTSNPN and CDR2 is SVGIG (reference sequence). V gave up 0 bases and J gave up 3 bases, with 9 bases separating them. DNA for the CDR3: TGTGCCTGGAGTGTTGTGAGGATTGGAAACACCATATATTTT. Translated, it gives CAWSVVRIGNTIYF. The variable domain in full, completed from reference TRBV30 and TRBJ1-3, reads SQTIHQWPATLVQPVGSPLSLECTVEGTSNPNLYWYRQAAGRGLQLLFYSVGIGQISSEVPQNLSASRPQDRQFILSSKKLLLSDSGFYLCAWSVVRIGNTIYFGEGSWLTVV.

This chain's CDR3 is CASSPSPSEYTQYF. In nucleotides, the CDR3 is TGCGCCAGCAGCCCCTCCCCCTCTGAGTATACGCAGTATTTT. The chain joins TRBV5-1 to TRBJ2-3; D gene unclear. Germline assignment: CDR1 SGHRS and CDR2 YFSETQ. The V and J ends lost 4 bases and 7 bases respectively, with 16 bases between them. CDR3 length: 14 residues.

The gene calls are TRBV7-9 and TRBJ1-2; D unclear. The CDR3 is 13 amino acids. The germline V gene encodes CDR1 SEHNR and CDR2 FQNEAQ (reference sequence). With 7 bases removed from V and 3 bases from J, the gap between germline ends came to 12 bases. CDR3 residues: CASTLGSHYGYTF. DNA for the CDR3: TGTGCCAGCACCCTAGGGTCCCACTATGGCTACACCTTC.

The rearrangement joins TRBV5-1 to TRBJ1-2, with no clear D. This CDR3 region has 15 residues. With 0 bases removed from V and 0 bases from J, the gap between germline ends came to 9 bases. The germline V gene encodes CDR1 SGHRS and CDR2 YFSETQ. CDR3 residues: CASSLGSKTNYGYTF. The CDR3 coding sequence is TGCGCCAGCAGCTTGGGATCAAAAACTAACTATGGCTACACCTTC. The full variable domain, in which reference TRBV5-1 and TRBJ1-2 provide the parts outside the CDR3, is KAGVTQTPRYLIKTRGQQVTLSCSPISGHRSVSWYQQTPGQGLQFLFEYFSETQRNKGNFPGRFSGRQFSNSRSEMNVSTLELGDSALYLCASSLGSKTNYGYTFGSGTRLTVV.

The chain combines TRBV18 with TRBJ2-1; 11 nucleotides align to TRBD2. This CDR3 is 16 amino acids long. The junction had 3 bases not matched to a gene; V was cut back by 2 bases and J by 3 bases. Germline lookup yields CDR1 KGHSH and CDR2 LQKENI. CDR3 DNA sequence: TGTGCCAGCTCACCAATGACTAGCGGGGTCTACAATGAGCAGTTCTTC. Protein: CASSPMTSGVYNEQFF.

The rearrangement links TRBV10-3 to TRBJ2-1; D is unclear. With 0 bases removed from V and 4 bases from J, the gap between germline ends came to 10 bases. Germline-derived CDR1 and CDR2 are ENHRY and SYGVKD. This CDR3 is 15 amino acids long. The CDR3 DNA reads as TGTGCCATCAGTGAGTCCAGCTCTAATTACAATGAGCAGTTCTTC. This codes for CAISESSSNYNEQFF.